In this sample, the clone carrying this T cell receptor beta chain turned up once. Its antigen is still unknown. These data belong to a study of shared clonotypes between healthy human individuals. This CDR3 has 13 residues. Trimming removed 5 bases at V and 6 bases at J, with 14 bases between. Germline V gene data show CDR1 as GTSNPN and CDR2 as SVGIG (reference sequence). The data were produced by immunoSEQ multiplex PCR, yet TCRdb's version contains in-frame clones alone and is incomplete. The sample shows roughly 2.2 million clones, around 90% of them seen only once. Study results and caveats: Though the depth was large, rarefaction showed that sorted-subset sequencing was incomplete.

Sequenced input: naive CD4+ T cells from PBMCs. The sample's subset: CD45RA+ positively selected. The rearrangement joins TRBV30 to TRBJ1-5; D is undetermined. This sequence was found in a man between 18 and 35 years old in good health. Some clones in this sample may be carry-over from other donors' samples. CDR3 sequence (DNA): TGTGCCTGGTCACGGGTGGGGTTTCAGCCCCAGCATTTT. Translated, it gives CAWSRVGFQPQHF.